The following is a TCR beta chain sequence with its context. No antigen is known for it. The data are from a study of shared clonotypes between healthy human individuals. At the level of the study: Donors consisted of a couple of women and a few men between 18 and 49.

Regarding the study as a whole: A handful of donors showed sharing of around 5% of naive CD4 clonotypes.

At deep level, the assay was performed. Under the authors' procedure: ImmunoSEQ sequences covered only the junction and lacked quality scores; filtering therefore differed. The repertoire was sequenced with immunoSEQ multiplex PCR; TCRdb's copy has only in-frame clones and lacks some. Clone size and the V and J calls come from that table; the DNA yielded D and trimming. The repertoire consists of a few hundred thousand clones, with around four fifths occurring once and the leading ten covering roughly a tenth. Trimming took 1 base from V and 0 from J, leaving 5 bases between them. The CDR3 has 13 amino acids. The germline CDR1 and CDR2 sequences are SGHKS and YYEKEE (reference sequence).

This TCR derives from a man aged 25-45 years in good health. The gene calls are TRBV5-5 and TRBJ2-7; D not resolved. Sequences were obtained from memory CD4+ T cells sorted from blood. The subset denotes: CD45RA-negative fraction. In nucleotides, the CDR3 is TGTGCCAGCAGCTTGCTCTCCTCCTACGAGCAGTACTTC. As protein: CASSLLSSYEQYF. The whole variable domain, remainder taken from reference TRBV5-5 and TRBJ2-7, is DAGVTQSPTHLIKTRGQQVTLRCSPISGHKSVSWYQQVLGQGPQFIFQYYEKEERGRGNFPDRFSARQFPNYSSELNVNALLLGDSALYLCASSLLSSYEQYFGPGTRLTVT.